This T cell receptor beta chain was identified in a study of blood T cell repertoires in COVID-19. Study context: The cDNA or gDNA used as material had been derived from T cells, B-cell-depleted T cells, or PBMCs.

Participants were aged roughly 18 to 100 years from around 24 US areas. Among Cohort 3 donors, those recovered had two negative PCRs, clearance, or symptom resolution. In the original workflow: Reference gene primer amplification gave estimated nucleated cell counts. Profiling relied on immunoSEQ multiplex PCR, and the TCRdb table lists in-frame clones only, not all of them. The V and J calls and clone size are taken from that table; D and trimming were inferred from the DNA. The repertoire includes just over 350,000 clones, roughly 87% of them detected once, and around 3% sits in the top ten. The sequence came from a woman under 40 who had recovered from COVID-19. Material for sequencing was PBMCs or T cells enriched from blood (not recorded which).

The CDR3 loop reads CATLLASGTGELFF. Here the CDR3 DNA reads TGTGCCACCCTACTAGCGTCGGGCACCGGGGAGCTGTTTTTT. The chain links TRBV19 to TRBJ2-2; 7 nucleotides match TRBD2. Germline values: CDR1 LNHDA, CDR2 SQIVND (reference sequence). Germline trimming cut 10 bases from V and 4 bases from J; bases unmatched to any gene: 9. This CDR3 is 14 amino acids long.